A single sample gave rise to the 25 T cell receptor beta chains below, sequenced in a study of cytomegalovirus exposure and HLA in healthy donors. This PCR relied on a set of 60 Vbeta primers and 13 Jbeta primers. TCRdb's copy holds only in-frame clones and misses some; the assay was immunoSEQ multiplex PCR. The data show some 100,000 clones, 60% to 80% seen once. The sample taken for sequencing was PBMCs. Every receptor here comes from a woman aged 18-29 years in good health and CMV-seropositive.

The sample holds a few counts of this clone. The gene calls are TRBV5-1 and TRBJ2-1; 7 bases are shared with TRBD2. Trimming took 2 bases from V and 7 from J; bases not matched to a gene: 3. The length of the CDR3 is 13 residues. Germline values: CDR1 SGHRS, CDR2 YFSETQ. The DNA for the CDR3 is TGCGCCAGCAGCTTCAATAGCGGGAATGAGCAGTTCTTC. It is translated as CASSFNSGNEQFF.

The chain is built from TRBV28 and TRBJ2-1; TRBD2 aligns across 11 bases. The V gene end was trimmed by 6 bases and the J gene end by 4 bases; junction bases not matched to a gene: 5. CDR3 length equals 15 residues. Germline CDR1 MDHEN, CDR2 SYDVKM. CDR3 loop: CASSTLAGGYNEQFF. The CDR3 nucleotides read TGTGCCAGCAGCACCCTAGCGGGAGGATACAATGAGCAGTTCTTC.

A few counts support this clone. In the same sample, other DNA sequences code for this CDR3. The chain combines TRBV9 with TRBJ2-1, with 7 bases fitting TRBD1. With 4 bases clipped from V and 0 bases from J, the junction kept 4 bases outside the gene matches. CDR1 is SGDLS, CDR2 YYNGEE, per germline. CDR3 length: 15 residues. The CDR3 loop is CASSSRDSSYNEQFF. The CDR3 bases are TGTGCCAGCAGCTCCAGGGACAGCTCCTACAATGAGCAGTTCTTC.

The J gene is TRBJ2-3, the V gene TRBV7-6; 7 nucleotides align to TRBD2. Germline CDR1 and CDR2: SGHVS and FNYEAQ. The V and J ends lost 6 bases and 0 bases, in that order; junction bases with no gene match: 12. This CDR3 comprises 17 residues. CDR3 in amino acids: CASREMGGSGSTDTQYF. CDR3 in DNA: TGTGCCAGCAGGGAAATGGGGGGGAGCGGGAGCACAGATACGCAGTATTTT.

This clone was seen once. The DNA of the CDR3 is TGCGCCAGCAGCAAAACGGGACTACCCTACGAGCAGTACTTC. This sequence encodes CASSKTGLPYEQYF. This chain connects TRBV5-1 to TRBJ2-7; 7 bases agree with TRBD2. The CDR3 runs to 14 residues. V lost 4 bases and J lost 2; bases outside the gene matches: 6. Germline CDR1 SGHRS, CDR2 YFSETQ.

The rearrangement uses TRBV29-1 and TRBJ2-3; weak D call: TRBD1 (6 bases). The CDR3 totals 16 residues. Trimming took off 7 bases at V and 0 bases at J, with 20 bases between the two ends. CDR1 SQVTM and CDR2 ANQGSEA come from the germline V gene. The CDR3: CSASGPPGHSTDTQYF. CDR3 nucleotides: TGCAGCGCTTCGGGCCCTCCGGGACACAGCACAGATACGCAGTATTTT.

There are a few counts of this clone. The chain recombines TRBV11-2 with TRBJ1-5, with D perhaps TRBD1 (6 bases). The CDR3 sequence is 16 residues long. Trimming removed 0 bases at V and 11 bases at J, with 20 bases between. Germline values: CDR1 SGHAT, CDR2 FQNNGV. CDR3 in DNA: TGTGCCAGCAGCTTAGAGGCCGGGACACCTCATGAGTCCCAGCATTTT. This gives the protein CASSLEAGTPHESQHF. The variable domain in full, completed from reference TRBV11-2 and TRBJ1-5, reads EAGVAQSPRYKIIEKRQSVAFWCNPISGHATLYWYQQILGQGPKLLIQFQNNGVVDDSQLPKDRFSAERLKGVDSTLKIQPAKLEDSAVYLCASSLEAGTPHESQHFGDGTRLSIL.

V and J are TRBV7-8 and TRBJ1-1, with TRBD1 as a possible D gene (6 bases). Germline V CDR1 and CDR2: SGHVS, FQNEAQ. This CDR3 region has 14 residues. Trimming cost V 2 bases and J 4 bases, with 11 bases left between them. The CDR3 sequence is CASSLTTGRTEAFF. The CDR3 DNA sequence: TGTGCCAGCAGCTTAACTACAGGGCGCACTGAAGCTTTCTTT.

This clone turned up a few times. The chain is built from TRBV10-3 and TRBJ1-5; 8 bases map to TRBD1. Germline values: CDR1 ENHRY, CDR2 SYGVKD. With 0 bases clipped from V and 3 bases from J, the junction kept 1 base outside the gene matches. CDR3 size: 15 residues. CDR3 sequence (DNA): TGTGCCATCAGTGAGTCGGACAGGGTCAATCAGCCCCAGCATTTT. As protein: CAISESDRVNQPQHF.

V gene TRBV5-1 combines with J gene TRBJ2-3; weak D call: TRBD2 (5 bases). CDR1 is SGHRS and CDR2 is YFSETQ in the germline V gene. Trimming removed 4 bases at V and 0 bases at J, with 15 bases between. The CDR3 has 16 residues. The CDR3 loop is CASSRPGISSTDTQYF. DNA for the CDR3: TGCGCCAGCAGCCGCCCCGGGATCTCTAGCACAGATACGCAGTATTTT.

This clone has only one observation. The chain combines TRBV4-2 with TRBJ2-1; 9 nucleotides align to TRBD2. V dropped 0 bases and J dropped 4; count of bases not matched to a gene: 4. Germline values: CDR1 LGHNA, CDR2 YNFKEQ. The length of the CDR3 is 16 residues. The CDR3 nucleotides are TGTGCCAGCAGCCAAGACGCTAGCGGGAATTACAATGAGCAGTTCTTC. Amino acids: CASSQDASGNYNEQFF.

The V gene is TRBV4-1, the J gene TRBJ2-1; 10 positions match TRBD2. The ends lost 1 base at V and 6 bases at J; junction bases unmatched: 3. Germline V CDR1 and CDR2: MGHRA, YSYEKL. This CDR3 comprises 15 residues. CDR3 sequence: CASSQAGLAFNEQFF. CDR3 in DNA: TGCGCCAGCAGCCAAGCGGGACTAGCGTTCAATGAGCAGTTCTTC.

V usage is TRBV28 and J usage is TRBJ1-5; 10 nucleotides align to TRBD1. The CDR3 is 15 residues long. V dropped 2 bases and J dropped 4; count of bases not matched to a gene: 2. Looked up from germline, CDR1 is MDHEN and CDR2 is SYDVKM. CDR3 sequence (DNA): TGTGCCAGCAGTTTAGGGACAGGGGAAAATCAGCCCCAGCATTTT. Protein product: CASSLGTGENQPQHF.

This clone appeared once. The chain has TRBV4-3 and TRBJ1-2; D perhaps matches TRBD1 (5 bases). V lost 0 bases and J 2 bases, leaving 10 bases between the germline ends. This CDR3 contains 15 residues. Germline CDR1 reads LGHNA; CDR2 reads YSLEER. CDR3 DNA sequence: TGCGCCAGCAGCCAAGATACATCAGGGAACTATGGCTACACCTTC. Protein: CASSQDTSGNYGYTF.

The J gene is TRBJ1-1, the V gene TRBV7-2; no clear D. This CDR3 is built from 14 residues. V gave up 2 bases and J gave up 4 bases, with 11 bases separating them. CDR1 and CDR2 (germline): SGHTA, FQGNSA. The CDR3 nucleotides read TGTGCCAGCAGCTTATTTCAGGAGGCCACTGAAGCTTTCTTT. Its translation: CASSLFQEATEAFF. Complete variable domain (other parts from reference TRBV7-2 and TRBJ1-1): GAGVSQSPSNKVTEKGKDVELRCDPISGHTALYWYRQSLGQGLEFLIYFQGNSAPDKSGLPSDRFSAERTGGSVSTLTIQRTQQEDSAVYLCASSLFQEATEAFFGQGTRLTVV.

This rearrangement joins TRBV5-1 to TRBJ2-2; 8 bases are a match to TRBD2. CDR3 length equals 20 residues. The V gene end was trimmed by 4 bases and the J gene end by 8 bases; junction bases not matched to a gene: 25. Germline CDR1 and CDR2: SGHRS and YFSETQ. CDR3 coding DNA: TGCGCCAGCAGCACTCTGGGCGGGGGGTCCGCCGGACTGGGGCAAGGGGAGCTGTTTTTT. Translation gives CASSTLGGGSAGLGQGELFF. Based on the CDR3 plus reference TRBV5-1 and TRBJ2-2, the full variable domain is KAGVTQTPRYLIKTRGQQVTLSCSPISGHRSVSWYQQTPGQGLQFLFEYFSETQRNKGNFPGRFSGRQFSNSRSEMNVSTLELGDSALYLCASSTLGGGSAGLGQGELFFGEGSRLTVL.

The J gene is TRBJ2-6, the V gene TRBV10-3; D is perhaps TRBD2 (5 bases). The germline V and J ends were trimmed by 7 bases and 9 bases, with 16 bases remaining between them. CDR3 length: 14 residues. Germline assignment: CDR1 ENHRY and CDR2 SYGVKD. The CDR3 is CAITLDLEGNVLTF. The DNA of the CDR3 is TGTGCCATCACCCTAGACCTCGAGGGCAACGTCCTGACTTTC.

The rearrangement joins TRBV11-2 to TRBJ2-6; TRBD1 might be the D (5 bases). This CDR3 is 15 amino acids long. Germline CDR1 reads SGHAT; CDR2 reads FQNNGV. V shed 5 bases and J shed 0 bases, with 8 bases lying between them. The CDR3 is CASSPDTSGANVLTF. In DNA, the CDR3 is TGTGCCAGCAGCCCGGACACCTCTGGGGCCAACGTCCTGACTTTC. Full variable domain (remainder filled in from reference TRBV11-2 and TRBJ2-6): EAGVAQSPRYKIIEKRQSVAFWCNPISGHATLYWYQQILGQGPKLLIQFQNNGVVDDSQLPKDRFSAERLKGVDSTLKIQPAKLEDSAVYLCASSPDTSGANVLTFGAGSRLTVL.

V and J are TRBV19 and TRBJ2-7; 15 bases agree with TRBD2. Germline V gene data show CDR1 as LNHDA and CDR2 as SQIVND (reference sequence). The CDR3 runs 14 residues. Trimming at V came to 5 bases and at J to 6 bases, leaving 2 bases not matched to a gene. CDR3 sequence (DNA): TGTGCCAGTAGTTCGGGACTAGCGGGAGGCGAGCAGTACTTC. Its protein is CASSSGLAGGEQYF.

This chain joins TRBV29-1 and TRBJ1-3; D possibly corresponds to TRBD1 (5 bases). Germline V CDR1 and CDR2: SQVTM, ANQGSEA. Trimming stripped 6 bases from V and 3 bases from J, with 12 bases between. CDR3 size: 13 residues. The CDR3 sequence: CSVTAVLGNTIYF. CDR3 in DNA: TGCAGCGTGACAGCAGTCCTTGGAAACACCATATATTTT. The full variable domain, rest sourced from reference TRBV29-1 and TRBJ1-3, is SAVISQKPSRDICQRGTSLTIQCQVDSQVTMMFWYRQQPGQSLTLIATANQGSEATYESGFVIDKFPISRPNLTFSTLTVSNMSPEDSSIYLCSVTAVLGNTIYFGEGSWLTVV.

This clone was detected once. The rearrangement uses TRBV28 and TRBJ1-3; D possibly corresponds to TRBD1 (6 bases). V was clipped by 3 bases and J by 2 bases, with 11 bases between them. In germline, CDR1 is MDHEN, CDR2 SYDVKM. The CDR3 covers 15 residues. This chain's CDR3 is CASSFQGIAGNTIYF. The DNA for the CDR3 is TGTGCCAGCAGTTTTCAGGGGATCGCTGGAAACACCATATATTTT. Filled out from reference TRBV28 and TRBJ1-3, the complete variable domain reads DVKVTQSSRYLVKRTGEKVFLECVQDMDHENMFWYRQDPGLGLRLIYFSYDVKMKEKGDIPEGYSVSREKKERFSLILESASTNQTSMYLCASSFQGIAGNTIYFGEGSWLTVV.

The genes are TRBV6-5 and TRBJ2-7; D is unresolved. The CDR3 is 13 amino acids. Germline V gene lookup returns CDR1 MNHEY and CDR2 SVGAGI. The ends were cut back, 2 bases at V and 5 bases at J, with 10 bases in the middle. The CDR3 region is CASSYARHHEQYF. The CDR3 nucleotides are TGTGCCAGCAGTTACGCCAGGCACCACGAGCAGTACTTC.

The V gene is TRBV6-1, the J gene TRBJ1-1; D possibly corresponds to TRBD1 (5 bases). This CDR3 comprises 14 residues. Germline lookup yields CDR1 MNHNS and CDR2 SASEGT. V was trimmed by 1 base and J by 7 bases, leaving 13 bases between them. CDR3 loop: CASSEGSTVYEAFF. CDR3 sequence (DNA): TGTGCCAGCAGTGAAGGGTCGACAGTTTATGAAGCTTTCTTT.

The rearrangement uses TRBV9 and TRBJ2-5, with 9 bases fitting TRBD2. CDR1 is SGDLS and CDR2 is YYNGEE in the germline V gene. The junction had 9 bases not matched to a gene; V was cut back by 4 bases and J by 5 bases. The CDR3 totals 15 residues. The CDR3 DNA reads TGTGCCAGCAGCCTACCGGGACTAGCATCGGAGACCCAGTACTTC. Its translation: CASSLPGLASETQYF.

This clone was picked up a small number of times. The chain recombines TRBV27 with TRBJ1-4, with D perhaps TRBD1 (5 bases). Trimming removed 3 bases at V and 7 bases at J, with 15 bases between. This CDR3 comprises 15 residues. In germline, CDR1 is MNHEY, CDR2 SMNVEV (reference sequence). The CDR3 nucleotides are TGTGCCAGCAGTTTCCCCGGGCGGGGCCGTGAAAAACTGTTTTTT. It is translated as CASSFPGRGREKLFF.